Below are 30 T cell receptor beta chains sequenced from a single sample in a study of beta chain features in type 1 diabetes. The sequenced template was cDNA made from the entire isolated RNA. This table comes from immunoSEQ multiplex PCR, and its TCRdb copy is limited to in-frame clones, with some not included. The table lists about 320,000 clones, 12% to 15% of them singletons, with 6.7% in the top ten. Specimen: central memory CD4+ T cells from blood. The receptor source for this set is a man aged 25-45 years in good health.

This clone came up a few times. V gene TRBV7-9 combines with J gene TRBJ2-3, with a tentative D call TRBD1 (6 bases). CDR1 is SEHNR, CDR2 FQNEAQ, per germline (reference sequence). V was shortened by 5 bases and J by 6 bases, with 24 bases between the two germline ends. The CDR3 consists of 17 residues. DNA for the CDR3: TGTGCCAGCAGCAGGCCTTCTGGTTCAGGGGTGACTGATACGCAGTATTTT. This sequence encodes CASSRPSGSGVTDTQYF.

This chain joins TRBV2 and TRBJ1-2; D perhaps matches TRBD1 (5 bases). The germline V and J ends were trimmed by 6 bases and 3 bases, with 11 bases remaining between them. The CDR3 loop spans 13 amino acids. CDR1 and CDR2 from the germline V gene are SNHLY and FYNNEI. The CDR3 sequence is CASRMGGDYGYTF. For the CDR3, the DNA is TGTGCCAGCAGAATGGGGGGGGACTATGGCTACACCTTC.

The J gene is TRBJ2-1, the V gene TRBV10-3; 9 nucleotides align to TRBD2. From germline, CDR1 is ENHRY and CDR2 SYGVKD. Trimming at V came to 0 bases and at J to 5 bases, leaving 11 bases not matched to a gene. This CDR3 is 18 amino acids long. The CDR3 spells CAISESPDLAGRNNEQFF. CDR3 nucleotides: TGTGCCATCAGTGAGTCGCCCGATCTAGCGGGGAGAAACAATGAGCAGTTCTTC.

This clone was recorded a few times. Written as DNA, the CDR3 is TGTGCCAGTAGTATAGGCGGGAGGTTCTCCAATGAGCAGTTCTTC. As protein: CASSIGGRFSNEQFF. The chain links TRBV19 to TRBJ2-1, with 8 nucleotides matching TRBD2. Germline values: CDR1 LNHDA, CDR2 SQIVND (reference sequence). This CDR3 has 15 amino acids. J was trimmed by 6 bases and V by 1 base; bases with no gene match: 5.

On this clone: Different DNA sequences within this sample yield the same CDR3. The chain joins TRBV28 to TRBJ2-5; no clear D. V dropped 6 bases and J dropped 5 bases, with 4 bases sitting between them. Germline CDR1 MDHEN, CDR2 SYDVKM. This CDR3 contains 10 residues. The CDR3 loop is CASRGETQYF. The CDR3 DNA reads as TGTGCCAGCAGGGGGGAGACCCAGTACTTC.

CDR3 residues: CSVADSEAFF. For the CDR3, the DNA is TGCAGCGTTGCCGACAGTGAAGCTTTCTTT. The chain combines TRBV29-1 with TRBJ1-1; D is perhaps TRBD1 (5 bases). Germline assignment: CDR1 SQVTM and CDR2 ANQGSEA. The CDR3 length is 10 residues. Trimming cost V 4 bases and J 7 bases, with 7 bases left between them. Looking up the rest from reference TRBV29-1 and TRBJ1-1 gives the full variable domain: SAVISQKPSRDICQRGTSLTIQCQVDSQVTMMFWYRQQPGQSLTLIATANQGSEATYESGFVIDKFPISRPNLTFSTLTVSNMSPEDSSIYLCSVADSEAFFGQGTRLTVV.

This clone was recorded only once. The rearrangement uses TRBV25-1 and TRBJ2-2; D is ambiguous. The CDR3 is made up of 16 amino acids. V lost 1 base to trimming and J lost 3 bases, with 12 bases between them. Germline V lookup: CDR1 MGHDK, CDR2 SYGVNS. CDR3 bases: TGTGCCAGCAGTGAATGGGCCGTGGGCTACACCGGGGAGCTGTTTTTT. Encoded protein: CASSEWAVGYTGELFF. Looking up the rest from reference TRBV25-1 and TRBJ2-2 gives the full variable domain: EADIYQTPRYLVIGTGKKITLECSQTMGHDKMYWYQQDPGMELHLIHYSYGVNSTEKGDLSSESTVSRIRTEHFPLTLESARPSHTSQYLCASSEWAVGYTGELFFGEGSRLTVL.

This clone was recorded a few times. The chain has TRBV27 and TRBJ2-2, with 9 bases matching TRBD1. This CDR3 spans 15 amino acids. V gave up 5 bases and J gave up 7 bases; unmatched junction bases: 8. Germline-derived CDR1 and CDR2 are MNHEY and SMNVEV (reference sequence). The CDR3 loop reads CASSPHRGQNGELFF. DNA for the CDR3: TGTGCCAGCAGTCCGCACAGGGGGCAAAACGGGGAGCTGTTTTTT.

This clone was seen only a few times. This chain connects TRBV7-2 to TRBJ2-5; D may match TRBD1 or TRBD2 (5 bases each). Germline CDR1 and CDR2: SGHTA and FQGNSA. V gave up 5 bases and J gave up 3 bases, with 16 bases separating them. This CDR3 is built from 15 residues. The chain's CDR3 is CASSRDGLFEETQYF. The CDR3 DNA follows: TGTGCCAGCAGCCGGGACGGCCTTTTCGAAGAGACCCAGTACTTC.

The V gene is TRBV5-6, the J gene TRBJ1-5; a weak D match, TRBD1 (5 bases). Trimming removed 0 bases at V and 5 bases at J, with 9 bases between. From germline, CDR1 is SGHDT and CDR2 YYEEEE. The CDR3 sequence is 14 residues long. The DNA for the CDR3 is TGTGCCAGCAGCTTGGTAGGAGGGGATCAGCCCCAGCATTTT. Translating it yields CASSLVGGDQPQHF.

As regards this clone: The sample contains more than one DNA sequence encoding this CDR3. The chain carries TRBV18 and TRBJ1-5; D remains ambiguous. The germline V gene has CDR1 KGHSH and CDR2 LQKENI. CDR3 size: 12 residues. Trimming shortened V by 5 bases and J by 2 bases, and 4 bases separated the two germline ends. CDR3 loop: CASSGGNQPQHF. The CDR3 DNA reads as TGTGCCAGCTCAGGGGGCAATCAGCCCCAGCATTTT.

In its sample, this clone was seen a few times. The chain couples TRBV19 to TRBJ1-5; maybe TRBD1 (6 bases). CDR3 length equals 15 residues. V gave up 1 base and J gave up 6 bases, with 13 bases separating them. Germline assignment: CDR1 LNHDA and CDR2 SQIVND (reference sequence). The CDR3 region is CASSIVGGGRQPQHF. In DNA form, the CDR3 reads TGTGCCAGTAGTATAGTTGGCGGGGGGCGTCAGCCCCAGCATTTT.

This clone occurred a few times. This sequence joins TRBV18 and TRBJ2-1, with D possibly matching TRBD1 (6 bases). The CDR3 length is 12 residues. The V end lost 1 base, the J end lost 15 bases, and 13 bases lay between the germline ends. The germline V gene has CDR1 KGHSH and CDR2 LQKENI. CDR3 DNA: TGTGCCAGCTCACCACAAACAGGGTCCCCGTTCTTC. Its protein is CASSPQTGSPFF.

The chain links TRBV7-7 to TRBJ2-5, with TRBD2 identical over 12 bases. The CDR3 contains 15 residues. J gave up 1 base and V 5 bases, and 2 bases lay outside the gene matches. Germline CDR1 reads SSHAT; CDR2 reads FNYEAQ (reference sequence). The CDR3 sequence is CASSPTSGGQETQYF. In DNA form, the CDR3 reads TGTGCCAGCAGCCCGACTAGCGGGGGCCAAGAGACCCAGTACTTC.

With respect to this clone: Its ends do not fully match the called genes, so a read error is possible. CDR3 DNA sequence: TGTGCCAGCAGCTCAACATGGACTAGCCCCCAAATCTTC. This codes for CASSSTWTSPQIF. The chain couples TRBV7-3 to TRBJ2-1; 8 nucleotides agree with TRBD2. Germline values: CDR1 SGHTA, CDR2 FQGTGA. The CDR3 loop spans 13 amino acids.

The chain has TRBV27 and TRBJ1-2; D ambiguous. Germline CDR1 reads MNHEY; CDR2 reads SMNVEV (reference sequence). V lost 6 bases, J lost 4 bases, and 12 bases lay in between. CDR3 size: 13 residues. The CDR3 spells CASSLAGVYGYTF. The DNA for the CDR3 is TGTGCCAGCAGCCTCGCGGGCGTCTATGGCTACACCTTC.

The rearrangement joins TRBV29-1 to TRBJ1-1; 10 nucleotides agree with TRBD1. The CDR3 is 16 amino acids. V trimming: 6 bases; J trimming: 3 bases; junction bases outside the gene matches: 13. Germline CDR1 is SQVTM and CDR2 is ANQGSEA. In nucleotides, the CDR3 is TGCAGCGTCATCCCCGGGACAGGGGAAGCGTACACTGAAGCTTTCTTT. This codes for CSVIPGTGEAYTEAFF.

In this sample, this clone turned up a few times. The genes are TRBV6-5 and TRBJ2-7, with 8 bases identical to TRBD1. This CDR3 contains 15 residues. Germline CDR1 is MNHEY and CDR2 is SVGAGI. J was trimmed by 2 bases and V by 3 bases; bases with no gene match: 6. The CDR3 sequence is CASSYSGQGTYEQYF. Written as DNA, the CDR3 is TGTGCCAGCAGTTATTCTGGACAGGGTACCTACGAGCAGTACTTC.

The chain combines TRBV30 with TRBJ1-1; D is undetermined. This CDR3 region has 12 residues. V was cut by 3 bases and J by 5 bases, with 10 bases left in between. CDR1 and CDR2 from the germline V gene are GTSNPN and SVGIG (reference sequence). The CDR3 loop reads CAWRPRATEAFF. The DNA of the CDR3 is TGTGCCTGGAGACCGCGGGCTACTGAAGCTTTCTTT.

The sample holds a few counts of this clone. The rearrangement links TRBV9 to TRBJ2-5, with a possible D match to TRBD2 (5 bases). CDR1 and CDR2 from the germline V gene are SGDLS and YYNGEE. The CDR3 covers 12 residues. V dropped 1 base and J dropped 7 bases, with 8 bases sitting between them. As DNA, the CDR3 is TGTGCCAGCAGCGTAAGCGGCGGGACCCAGTACTTC. This translates into CASSVSGGTQYF.

This sequence joins TRBV6-5 and TRBJ1-2; 9 bases fit TRBD1. Germline V gene data show CDR1 as MNHEY and CDR2 as SVGAGI. CDR3 size: 15 residues. V lost 5 bases to trimming and J lost 2 bases; unmatched junction nucleotides: 6. The CDR3 here is CASSPSTGGNYGYTF. The CDR3 bases are TGTGCCAGCAGTCCCTCGACAGGGGGAAACTATGGCTACACCTTC.

The chain has TRBV5-4 and TRBJ2-3; D gene ambiguous. Trimming removed 4 bases at V and 0 bases at J, with 12 bases between. This CDR3 contains 15 residues. Germline CDR1 SGHNT, CDR2 YYREEE (reference sequence). CDR3 protein: CASSQDQISTDTQYF. As DNA, the CDR3 is TGTGCCAGCAGCCAAGATCAGATTAGCACAGATACGCAGTATTTT.

This clone has more than one count but fewer than ten. V is TRBV4-2 and J is TRBJ2-7, with D hard to call. Germline CDR1 LGHNA, CDR2 YNFKEQ. The CDR3 covers 14 residues. The V and J ends lost 5 bases and 2 bases respectively, with 13 bases between them. The CDR3 DNA sequence: TGTGCCAGCAGCTTCCTCCAAGGCACCTACGAGCAGTACTTC. This sequence encodes CASSFLQGTYEQYF.

The chain is built from TRBV5-1 and TRBJ2-7; 10 bases map to TRBD2. V dropped 4 bases and J dropped 6; count of bases not matched to a gene: 7. The CDR3 covers 14 residues. The germline CDR1 and CDR2 sequences are SGHRS and YFSETQ. CDR3 region: CASSSGGAISEQYF. For the CDR3, the DNA is TGCGCCAGCAGCAGCGGGGGGGCGATCAGCGAGCAGTACTTC. Combining the CDR3 with reference TRBV5-1 and TRBJ2-7 gives the whole variable domain KAGVTQTPRYLIKTRGQQVTLSCSPISGHRSVSWYQQTPGQGLQFLFEYFSETQRNKGNFPGRFSGRQFSNSRSEMNVSTLELGDSALYLCASSSGGAISEQYFGPGTRLTVT.

In this sample, this clone turned up a few times. This chain links TRBV28 with TRBJ1-2; the D is unclear. This CDR3 region has 13 residues. V was pared by 8 bases and J by 5 bases, with 15 bases between. CDR1 and CDR2 (germline): MDHEN, SYDVKM. The DNA of the CDR3 is TGTGCCAGCGTCCCTGGGCAGAATTATGGCTACACCTTC. Its protein product is CASVPGQNYGYTF.

Only a few counts were recorded for this clone. The rearrangement joins TRBV19 to TRBJ1-3; D is ambiguous. Per the germline V gene, CDR1 is LNHDA and CDR2 is SQIVND (reference sequence). Trimming pared 1 base from V and 2 bases from J, leaving 6 bases between. This CDR3 is built from 14 residues. CDR3 loop: CASSIGEAGNTIYF. The CDR3 region has the DNA TGTGCCAGTAGTATAGGAGAAGCTGGAAACACCATATATTTT.

In its sample, this clone was seen many times. This chain links TRBV10-3 with TRBJ1-1; possible D gene TRBD1, 5 bases. CDR3 size: 13 residues. V was clipped by 10 bases and J by 0 bases, with 12 bases between them. Per the germline V gene, CDR1 is ENHRY and CDR2 is SYGVKD. The DNA of the CDR3 is TGTGCCACACAGGCGGTGGTGAACACTGAAGCTTTCTTT. As protein: CATQAVVNTEAFF.

The genes are TRBV2 and TRBJ2-3, with D tentatively TRBD2 (5 bases). The CDR3 totals 14 residues. V shed 7 bases and J shed 1 base, with 12 bases lying between them. Germline V gene sequence: CDR1 SNHLY, CDR2 FYNNEI. The CDR3 loop reads CASNGPRGTDTQYF. In DNA form, the CDR3 reads TGTGCCAGCAATGGTCCGAGGGGCACAGATACGCAGTATTTT.

This clone showed up just a few times. The rearrangement uses TRBV5-6 and TRBJ2-7; D might be TRBD1 or TRBD2, each matching 5 bases. The V end was cut by 2 bases, the J end by 5 bases, with 23 bases between. Germline CDR1 SGHDT, CDR2 YYEEEE. The CDR3 consists of 17 residues. Here the CDR3 reads CASSFGTGTPEAHEQYF. DNA for the CDR3: TGTGCCAGCAGCTTTGGAACAGGTACCCCGGAGGCCCACGAGCAGTACTTC.

The chain uses TRBV29-1 and TRBJ1-2; maybe TRBD1 (6 bases). V was clipped by 4 bases and J by 4 bases, with 10 bases between them. The CDR3 loop spans 12 amino acids. The germline CDR1 and CDR2 sequences are SQVTM and ANQGSEA. The CDR3 sequence: CSVGQVAYGYTF. CDR3 bases: TGCAGCGTTGGACAGGTCGCCTATGGCTACACCTTC. Variable domain in full (rest from reference TRBV29-1 and TRBJ1-2): SAVISQKPSRDICQRGTSLTIQCQVDSQVTMMFWYRQQPGQSLTLIATANQGSEATYESGFVIDKFPISRPNLTFSTLTVSNMSPEDSSIYLCSVGQVAYGYTFGSGTRLTVV.